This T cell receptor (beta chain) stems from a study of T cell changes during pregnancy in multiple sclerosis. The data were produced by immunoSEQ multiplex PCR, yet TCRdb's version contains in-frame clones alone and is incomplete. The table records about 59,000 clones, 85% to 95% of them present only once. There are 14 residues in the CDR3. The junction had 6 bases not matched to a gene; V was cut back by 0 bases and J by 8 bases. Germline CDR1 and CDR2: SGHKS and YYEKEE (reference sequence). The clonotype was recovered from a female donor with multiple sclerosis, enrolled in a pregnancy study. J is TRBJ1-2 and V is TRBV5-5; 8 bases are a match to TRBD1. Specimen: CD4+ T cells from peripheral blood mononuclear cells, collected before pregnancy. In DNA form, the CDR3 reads TGTGCCAGCAGCTTGGCCCCCGGGACAGGAGGCTACACCTTC. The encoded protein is CASSLAPGTGGYTF.